Below are 7 T cell receptor beta chains sequenced from a single sample in a study of Tregs in tolerant kidney transplant recipients. Generated by immunoSEQ multiplex PCR, the TCRdb table keeps only in-frame clones and is missing some. The sample gives around 30,000 clones, 70% to 85% of which show up once; around 2.4% is in the top ten. Their antigen targets remain unknown. Sequenced material: Tregs from blood cultured with allogeneic cells. The source is a human donor in good health.

The chain recombines TRBV19 with TRBJ2-5; either TRBD1 or TRBD2 may fit D (5 bases each). Germline V gives CDR1 LNHDA, CDR2 SQIVND (reference sequence). The CDR3 covers 13 residues. V was pared by 5 bases and J by 4 bases, with 11 bases between. The CDR3 region is CASSLGPGETQYF. CDR3 in DNA: TGTGCCAGTAGTCTGGGACCGGGAGAGACCCAGTACTTC.

V and J are TRBV4-1 and TRBJ1-2; D possibly corresponds to TRBD1 (5 bases). With 1 base removed from V and 6 bases from J, the gap between germline ends came to 15 bases. The CDR3 runs 15 residues. The germline CDR1 and CDR2 sequences are MGHRA and YSYEKL. Here the CDR3 reads CASSQGGVRPHGYTF. For the CDR3, the DNA is TGCGCCAGCAGCCAAGGGGGGGTGAGACCCCATGGCTACACCTTC.

V and J are TRBV7-9 and TRBJ2-1, with no clear D. In germline, CDR1 is SEHNR, CDR2 FQNEAQ (reference sequence). The CDR3 runs to 13 residues. Trimming removed 1 base at V and 5 bases at J, with 6 bases between. The CDR3 is CASSLVKDNEQFF. In nucleotides, the CDR3 is TGTGCCAGCAGCTTAGTCAAGGACAATGAGCAGTTCTTC.

The chain joins TRBV7-9 to TRBJ2-3; 10 nucleotides align to TRBD2. Germline CDR1 SEHNR, CDR2 FQNEAQ (reference sequence). Germline trimming cut 4 bases from V and 6 bases from J; bases unmatched to any gene: 13. The CDR3 sequence is 17 residues long. CDR3: CASSSSSGGPIGDTQYF. CDR3 coding DNA: TGTGCCAGCAGCTCCTCTAGCGGGGGTCCAATCGGGGATACGCAGTATTTT.

This chain links TRBV7-2 with TRBJ1-3; no firm D call. The V gene's germline CDR1 is SGHTA and CDR2 FQGNSA. This CDR3 has 15 residues. Deletions cut 2 bases from V and 0 bases from J, with 8 bases between. For the CDR3, the DNA is TGTGCCAGCAGCTTACCCGCGATCTCTGGAAACACCATATATTTT. Amino acid sequence: CASSLPAISGNTIYF.

V usage is TRBV11-1 and J usage is TRBJ2-4; TRBD1 is a possible D gene (6 bases). The V end was cut by 3 bases, the J end by 0 bases, with 15 bases between. This CDR3 comprises 17 residues. The V gene's germline CDR1 is SGHAT and CDR2 FQDESV (reference sequence). The chain's CDR3 is CASSFTSGALAKNIQYF. The CDR3 coding sequence is TGTGCCAGCAGCTTTACTTCAGGGGCCTTAGCCAAAAACATTCAGTACTTC.

The V gene is TRBV2, the J gene TRBJ2-7, with unresolved D. Germline V gene sequence: CDR1 SNHLY, CDR2 FYNNEI. The CDR3 consists of 14 residues. V dropped 1 base and J dropped 3 bases, with 10 bases sitting between them. The CDR3 region has the DNA TGTGCCAGCAGTGAAGGGGATCTGGGCTACGAGCAGTACTTC. It is translated as CASSEGDLGYEQYF.